The present TCR beta chain was sequenced within a study of shared T cell receptors in the human thymus. Per the germline V gene, CDR1 is SGHTA and CDR2 is FQGNSA. V gave up 2 bases and J gave up 0 bases, with 10 bases separating them. The CDR3 sequence is 15 residues long. Repertoires were generated with immunoSEQ multiplex PCR, while TCRdb's copy carries only in-frame clones and drops some. The repertoire holds under 850,000 clones, with 88% as singletons. These data were also reused for a study on human thymus T cells. Per that paper: The thymus was resected at corrective cardiac surgery. Apparent bias marked the V and J gene usage of thymic and blood repertoires.

Sequenced material: thymocytes. The chain employs TRBV7-2 and TRBJ1-1; the D gene is possibly TRBD1 (5 bases). This clonotype originated in a boy younger than two with a congenital heart defect. The CDR3 here is CASSLSDSMNTEAFF. As DNA, the CDR3 is TGTGCCAGCAGCTTATCCGACAGCATGAACACTGAAGCTTTCTTT.